This T cell receptor (beta chain) was observed in a study of CD8 T cells in Susac syndrome. Random hexamers were used to reverse transcribe an amount of about 0.5 to 1 ug RNA. A single record per CDR3 protein comes from TCRdb applying MiXCR to the immunoSEQ multiplex PCR reads. The data contain 150,000 to 200,000 distinct CDR3 sequences, approximately 94% of them seen just once; the ten biggest clones take up approximately 0.09%. This clonotype was obtained from a human donor with multiple sclerosis. Sequencing used CD4+ T cells from PBMCs.

Written as DNA, the CDR3 is TGTGCCAGCTCACCGGAGGGACTAGGCACAGATACGCAGTATTTT. This translates into CASSPEGLGTDTQYF. The V gene is TRBV18, the J gene TRBJ2-3; 8 bases line up with TRBD2. V dropped 3 bases and J dropped 1; count of bases not matched to a gene: 3. The CDR3 covers 15 residues. Germline-derived CDR1 and CDR2 are KGHSH and LQKENI.